Sequencing of this TCR beta chain was carried out in a study of regulatory T cells in long-lasting Graves disease. Study context: Duration of antithyroid drug therapy among newly diagnosed Graves' patients was under 3 months. Study-level points and caveats: Sampling was limited to peripheral blood rather than thyroid tissue.

Combining iRepertoire HTBI primers with Arm-PCR of CDR3 regions, the authors built TCR beta libraries. TCRdb re-called the multiplex PCR reads with MiXCR, one entry per CDR3 protein. The table records hundreds of thousands of distinct CDR3 sequences, 15% to 20% of them present only once. This clonotype was observed many times. Its antigen is unidentified. Time point reported: newly diagnosed GD, antithyroid drugs for less than 3 months. TCR sequences were obtained from RNA taken from PBMCs. The CDR3 has 13 amino acids. Germline V CDR1 and CDR2: SNHLY, FYNNEI. V shed 6 bases, J shed 3 bases, and the junction held 2 bases outside the gene matches. This sample also appeared in a second study, on T cells in Graves' hyperthyroidism and ophthalmopathy. That paper states: When the TCR CDR3 underwent first-round RT-PCR, the HTBI primer set was used.

This sequence was found in a man between 40 and 49 years old with Graves disease. Specimen: peripheral blood mononuclear cells (PBMCs), collected at new diagnosis, from a patient treated with antithyroid drugs. The genes are TRBV2 and TRBJ2-5, with TRBD1 matching 9 bases. CDR3 sequence (DNA): TGTGCCAGCAGGCGGGACAGGGAAGAGACCCAGTACTTC. Translation: CASRRDREETQYF.